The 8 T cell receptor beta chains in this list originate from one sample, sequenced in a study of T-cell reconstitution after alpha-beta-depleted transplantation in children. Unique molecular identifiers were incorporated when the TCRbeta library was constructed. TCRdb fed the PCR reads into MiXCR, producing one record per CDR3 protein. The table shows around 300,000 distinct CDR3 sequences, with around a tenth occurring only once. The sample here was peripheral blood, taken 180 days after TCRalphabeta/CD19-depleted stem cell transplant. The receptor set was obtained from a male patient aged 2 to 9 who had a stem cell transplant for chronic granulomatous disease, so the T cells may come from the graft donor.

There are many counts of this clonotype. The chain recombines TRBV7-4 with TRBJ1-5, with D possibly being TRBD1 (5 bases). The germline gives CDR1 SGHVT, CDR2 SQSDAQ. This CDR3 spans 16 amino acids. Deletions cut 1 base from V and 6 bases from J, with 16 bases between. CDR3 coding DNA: TGTGCCAGCAGCTTAGGGGGCCACCCCATCATTCAGCCCCAGCATTTT. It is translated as CASSLGGHPIIQPQHF.

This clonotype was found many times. The CDR3 spells CASSKSPLRETQYF. For the CDR3, the DNA is TGTGCCAGCAGCAAAAGTCCGTTAAGAGAGACCCAGTACTTC. This chain joins TRBV21-1 and TRBJ2-5; no DNA check was done on the table's D call, TRBD2. TRBV21-1 is a documented pseudogene. The CDR3 totals 14 residues.

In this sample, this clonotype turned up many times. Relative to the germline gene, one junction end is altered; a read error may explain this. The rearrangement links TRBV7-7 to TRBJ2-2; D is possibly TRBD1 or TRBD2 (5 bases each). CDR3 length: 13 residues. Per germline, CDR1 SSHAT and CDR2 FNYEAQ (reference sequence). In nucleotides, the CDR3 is TGTGCTAGCAGCGCGTTGGGGGCCGGGGAGCTGTTTTTT. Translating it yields CASSALGAGELFF.

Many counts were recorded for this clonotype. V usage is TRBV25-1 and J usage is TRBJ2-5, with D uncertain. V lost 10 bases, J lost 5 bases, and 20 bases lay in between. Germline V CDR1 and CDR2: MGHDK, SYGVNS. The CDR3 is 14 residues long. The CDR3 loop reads CATAQCLRMETQYF. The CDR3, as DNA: TGTGCCACAGCCCAGTGCTTAAGGATGGAGACCCAGTACTTC.

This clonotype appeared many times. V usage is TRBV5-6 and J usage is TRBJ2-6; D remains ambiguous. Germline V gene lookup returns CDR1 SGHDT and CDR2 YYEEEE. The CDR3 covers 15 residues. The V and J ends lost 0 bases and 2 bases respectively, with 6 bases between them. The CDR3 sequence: CASSLVRTGANVLTF. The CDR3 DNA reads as TGTGCCAGCAGCTTGGTCAGGACTGGGGCCAACGTCCTGACTTTC.

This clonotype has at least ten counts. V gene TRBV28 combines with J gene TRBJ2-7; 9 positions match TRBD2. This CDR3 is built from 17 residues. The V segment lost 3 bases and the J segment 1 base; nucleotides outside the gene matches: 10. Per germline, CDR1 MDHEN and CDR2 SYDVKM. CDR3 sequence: CASSLAAGGPKSYEQYF. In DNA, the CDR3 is TGTGCCAGCAGTTTGGCAGCGGGAGGACCAAAATCCTACGAGCAGTACTTC. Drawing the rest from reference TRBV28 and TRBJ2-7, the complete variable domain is DVKVTQSSRYLVKRTGEKVFLECVQDMDHENMFWYRQDPGLGLRLIYFSYDVKMKEKGDIPEGYSVSREKKERFSLILESASTNQTSMYLCASSLAAGGPKSYEQYFGPGTRLTVT.

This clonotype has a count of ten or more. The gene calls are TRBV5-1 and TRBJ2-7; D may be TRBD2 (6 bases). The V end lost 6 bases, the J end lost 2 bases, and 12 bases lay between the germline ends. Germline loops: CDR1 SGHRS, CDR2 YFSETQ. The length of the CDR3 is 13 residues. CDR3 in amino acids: CASIGGETYEQYF. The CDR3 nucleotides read TGCGCCAGCATAGGAGGGGAGACCTACGAGCAGTACTTC.

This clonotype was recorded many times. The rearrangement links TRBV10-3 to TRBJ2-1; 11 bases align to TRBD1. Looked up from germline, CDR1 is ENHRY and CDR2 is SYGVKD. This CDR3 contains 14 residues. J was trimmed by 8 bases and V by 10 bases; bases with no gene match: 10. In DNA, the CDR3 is TGTGCCACCACCACCGGACAGGGGGCGTATGAGCAGTTCTTC. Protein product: CATTTGQGAYEQFF.